This entry lists 24 T cell receptor beta chains sequenced from one sample in a study of response to subunit inactivated influenza vaccine. TCRdb re-derived calls from the RT-PCR reads in MiXCR, one entry per CDR3 protein. The sample lists around 540,000 distinct CDR3 sequences; about an eighth were seen once. The sample consisted of PBMCs from blood, taken on the day of vaccination. The receptor source for this set is a man aged 50 or older who received an inactivated influenza vaccine.

This clonotype has ten or more counts. The chain combines TRBV5-1 with TRBJ1-2; TRBD1 aligns across 10 bases. CDR1 and CDR2 from the germline V gene are SGHRS and YFSETQ. The CDR3 runs to 14 residues. J gave up 5 bases and V 4 bases, and 5 bases lay outside the gene matches. In DNA, the CDR3 is TGCGCCAGCAGCACCGGACAGGGGGATTATGGCTACACCTTC. Translation gives CASSTGQGDYGYTF.

This clonotype was counted only a few times. The gene calls are TRBV29-1 and TRBJ2-3; D not resolved. This CDR3 is built from 12 residues. CDR1 is SQVTM and CDR2 is ANQGSEA in the germline V gene. V was trimmed by 2 bases and J by 9 bases, leaving 12 bases between them. The CDR3 region has the DNA TGCAGCGTTGAAATGGATCGAATAACGCAGTATTTT. Its protein product is CSVEMDRITQYF.

This clonotype occurred many times. The chain recombines TRBV10-3 with TRBJ1-2, with D tentatively TRBD1 (6 bases). The V end lost 0 bases, the J end lost 4 bases, and 9 bases lay between the germline ends. The CDR3 is made up of 14 amino acids. The germline gives CDR1 ENHRY, CDR2 SYGVKD. CDR3 region: CAISESTGSYGYTF. CDR3 DNA: TGTGCCATCAGTGAGTCCACAGGGTCCTATGGCTACACCTTC.

This clonotype has more than one count but fewer than ten. The V and J genes are TRBV5-1 and TRBJ1-1; no clear D. The germline V and J ends were trimmed by 0 bases and 1 base, with 10 bases remaining between them. The CDR3 contains 15 residues. The germline V gene has CDR1 SGHRS and CDR2 YFSETQ. The CDR3 reads CASSLGPTKNTEAFF. The CDR3 DNA reads as TGCGCCAGCAGCTTGGGGCCGACGAAGAACACTGAAGCTTTCTTT. The variable domain in full, with the rest retrieved from reference TRBV5-1 and TRBJ1-1, is KAGVTQTPRYLIKTRGQQVTLSCSPISGHRSVSWYQQTPGQGLQFLFEYFSETQRNKGNFPGRFSGRQFSNSRSEMNVSTLELGDSALYLCASSLGPTKNTEAFFGQGTRLTVV.

This clonotype was observed many times. The V and J genes are TRBV5-1 and TRBJ2-2; TRBD1 agrees at 9 bases. Losses at the gene ends were 5 bases for V and 7 bases for J; bases not matched to a gene: 12. The CDR3 is made up of 16 amino acids. In germline, CDR1 is SGHRS, CDR2 YFSETQ. In DNA form, the CDR3 reads TGCGCCAGCAGGTCAATAGTGACAGGGGGATACGGGGAGCTGTTTTTT. Its protein is CASRSIVTGGYGELFF.

This clonotype was recorded at least ten times. This chain links TRBV28 with TRBJ2-1; D gene uncertain. Trimming shortened V by 5 bases and J by 7 bases, and 6 bases separated the two germline ends. Per the germline V gene, CDR1 is MDHEN and CDR2 is SYDVKM. CDR3 length: 11 residues. The CDR3 loop is CASSRRNEQFF. In nucleotides, the CDR3 is TGTGCCAGCAGTCGCCGGAATGAGCAGTTCTTC.

The CDR3, as DNA: TGTGCCAGCAGCTTACCGACTAGCGGGGGTTACAATGAGCAGTTCTTC. This translates into CASSLPTSGGYNEQFF. The rearrangement uses TRBV7-8 and TRBJ2-1; 12 bases fit TRBD2. Trimming took 2 bases from V and 4 from J; bases not matched to a gene: 3. The CDR3 sequence is 16 residues long. Germline V CDR1 and CDR2: SGHVS, FQNEAQ.

The chain has TRBV7-8 and TRBJ1-1; maybe TRBD1 (6 bases). Germline CDR1 is SGHVS and CDR2 is FQNEAQ. V shed 5 bases and J shed 4 bases, with 20 bases lying between them. The CDR3 runs to 16 residues. The CDR3: CASSDPPSKGGTEAFF. CDR3 nucleotides: TGTGCCAGCAGCGATCCCCCCTCCAAGGGGGGCACTGAAGCTTTCTTT.

This clonotype occurred a few times. The CDR3 sequence: CAWSTDAYEQYF. DNA for the CDR3: TGTGCCTGGAGTACGGACGCCTACGAGCAGTACTTC. The V call is TRBV30, the J call TRBJ2-7, with unresolved D. Per the germline V gene, CDR1 is GTSNPN and CDR2 is SVGIG (reference sequence). The CDR3 loop spans 12 amino acids. The V end was cut by 2 bases, the J end by 2 bases, with 7 bases between.

V and J are TRBV2 and TRBJ2-3; tentatively, D is TRBD1 (6 bases). CDR3 length equals 15 residues. Germline CDR1 is SNHLY and CDR2 is FYNNEI. The V gene lost 6 bases and the J gene lost 2 bases, with 15 bases spanning the gap. DNA of the CDR3: TGTGCCAGCAGCAGACAGGCGCCGGTCACAGATACGCAGTATTTT. This encodes CASSRQAPVTDTQYF.

The V gene is TRBV30, the J gene TRBJ2-7; D is uncertain. V gave up 1 base and J gave up 2 bases, with 6 bases separating them. Germline V CDR1 and CDR2: GTSNPN, SVGIG (reference sequence). The CDR3 extends over 12 amino acids. The CDR3 DNA reads TGTGCCTGGAGTGGGCAAACCTACGAGCAGTACTTC. Encoded protein: CAWSGQTYEQYF.

This clonotype was recorded at least ten times. The CDR3 region has the DNA TGTGCCAGCAGCCACAACTCCTACGAGCAGTACTTC. Translation gives CASSHNSYEQYF. V usage is TRBV7-2 and J usage is TRBJ2-7; D not certain. The germline V gene has CDR1 SGHTA and CDR2 FQGNSA. The CDR3 length is 12 residues. V dropped 5 bases and J dropped 0 bases, with 5 bases sitting between them.

The chain joins TRBV18 to TRBJ2-4; 7 bases line up with TRBD1. V shed 0 bases, J shed 1 base, and the junction held 3 bases outside the gene matches. Germline CDR1 reads KGHSH; CDR2 reads LQKENI. The CDR3 is made up of 16 amino acids. CDR3: CASSPPTGTAKNIQYF. The CDR3 DNA follows: TGTGCCAGCTCACCACCGACAGGGACGGCCAAAAACATTCAGTACTTC.

This clonotype was seen only a few times. The CDR3 DNA follows: TGTGCCAGCTCACCATTTCAAGCAGGGACGACCGGGGAGCTGTTTTTT. It encodes CASSPFQAGTTGELFF. V gene TRBV18 combines with J gene TRBJ2-2; D is perhaps TRBD1 or TRBD2 (5 bases each). This CDR3 contains 16 residues. Trimming stripped 2 bases from V and 5 bases from J, with 15 bases between. In germline, CDR1 is KGHSH, CDR2 LQKENI.

V usage is TRBV7-2 and J usage is TRBJ2-3; D is tentatively TRBD1 or TRBD2 (7 bases each). V was trimmed by 5 bases and J by 2 bases, leaving 20 bases between them. In germline, CDR1 is SGHTA, CDR2 FQGNSA. There are 17 residues in the CDR3. The CDR3 nucleotides are TGTGCCAGCAGCCCACGGGGGCAGGGGGGGTTCACAGATACGCAGTATTTT. This codes for CASSPRGQGGFTDTQYF.

V usage is TRBV29-1 and J usage is TRBJ2-3; 7 nucleotides match TRBD2. CDR1 is SQVTM, CDR2 ANQGSEA, per germline. V gave up 4 bases and J gave up 5 bases; unmatched junction bases: 9. The CDR3 consists of 14 residues. The CDR3 DNA follows: TGCAGCGTTGGGTCTCGGACTAGGGGAGATACGCAGTATTTT. This gives the protein CSVGSRTRGDTQYF.

This clonotype has more than one count but fewer than ten. The CDR3 protein is CSVESLAGLTDTQYF. In DNA form, the CDR3 reads TGCAGCGTTGAGTCGCTAGCGGGACTCACAGATACGCAGTATTTT. V and J are TRBV29-1 and TRBJ2-3; 9 bases align to TRBD2. The length of the CDR3 is 15 residues. In germline, CDR1 is SQVTM, CDR2 ANQGSEA. V dropped 3 bases and J dropped 2; count of bases not matched to a gene: 6.

The sample holds a few counts of this clonotype. The rearrangement links TRBV11-1 to TRBJ2-7; TRBD1 might be the D (6 bases). Germline CDR1 is SGHAT and CDR2 is FQDESV (reference sequence). CDR3 size: 13 residues. V was pared by 5 bases and J by 3 bases, with 11 bases between. CDR3 bases: TGTGCCAGCAGCCCCGGGACAATCTACGAGCAGTACTTC. Its protein product is CASSPGTIYEQYF.

The chain carries TRBV6-2 or TRBV6-3 and TRBJ1-2; D uncertain. The CDR3 covers 13 residues. V shed 11 bases and J shed 4 bases, with 17 bases lying between them. The germline gives CDR1 MNHEY, CDR2 SVGEGT. In DNA, the CDR3 is TGTGCCGCCTCACGGGCAGAAGGCTATGGCTACACCTTC. This translates into CAASRAEGYGYTF.

This clonotype was picked up a small number of times. The chain carries TRBV21-1 and TRBJ2-6. TRBV21-1 is a listed pseudogene. The CDR3 totals 17 residues. The CDR3 DNA sequence: TGTGCCAGCAGCAAAGCCAGCAGTAGCTCTGGGGCCAACGTCCTGACTTTC. Its translation: CASSKASSSSGANVLTF.

This clonotype was seen repeatedly, ten times or more. The CDR3 spells CASSLVRGNTGELFF. The CDR3 bases are TGTGCCAGCAGCTTAGTCAGGGGAAACACCGGGGAGCTGTTTTTT. The gene calls are TRBV7-6 and TRBJ2-2, with D perhaps TRBD1 (6 bases). Germline-derived CDR1 and CDR2 are SGHVS and FNYEAQ. The V gene lost 1 base and the J gene lost 2 bases, with 8 bases spanning the gap. CDR3 length equals 15 residues.

This clonotype was seen a few times. V gene TRBV12-3 or TRBV12-4 combines with J gene TRBJ2-2; 9 bases fit TRBD2. The CDR3 is 14 residues long. After removal of 2 bases from V and 5 bases from J, the junction contained 0 bases not matched to a gene. Here the CDR3 reads CASSLLAGTGELFF. Here the CDR3 DNA reads TGTGCCAGCAGTTTACTAGCGGGAACCGGGGAGCTGTTTTTT.

This clonotype was observed many times. This chain connects TRBV12-3 or TRBV12-4 to TRBJ1-4; 8 bases line up with TRBD1. V dropped 4 bases and J dropped 10; count of bases not matched to a gene: 5. This CDR3 is built from 13 residues. CDR3 sequence reads: CASSSLQGGKLFF. DNA of the CDR3: TGTGCCAGCAGTTCCTTACAGGGGGGAAAACTGTTTTTT.

At least ten counts were recorded for this clonotype. J is TRBJ2-3 and V is TRBV5-1; no reliable D call. CDR1 and CDR2 (germline): SGHRS, YFSETQ. The CDR3 consists of 15 residues. Trimming removed 0 bases from V and 0 bases from J, with 8 bases in between. For the CDR3, the DNA is TGCGCCAGCAGCTTGGCCCTCACTAGCACAGATACGCAGTATTTT. This encodes CASSLALTSTDTQYF. The full variable domain, its missing parts supplied by reference TRBV5-1 and TRBJ2-3, is KAGVTQTPRYLIKTRGQQVTLSCSPISGHRSVSWYQQTPGQGLQFLFEYFSETQRNKGNFPGRFSGRQFSNSRSEMNVSTLELGDSALYLCASSLALTSTDTQYFGPGTRLTVL.